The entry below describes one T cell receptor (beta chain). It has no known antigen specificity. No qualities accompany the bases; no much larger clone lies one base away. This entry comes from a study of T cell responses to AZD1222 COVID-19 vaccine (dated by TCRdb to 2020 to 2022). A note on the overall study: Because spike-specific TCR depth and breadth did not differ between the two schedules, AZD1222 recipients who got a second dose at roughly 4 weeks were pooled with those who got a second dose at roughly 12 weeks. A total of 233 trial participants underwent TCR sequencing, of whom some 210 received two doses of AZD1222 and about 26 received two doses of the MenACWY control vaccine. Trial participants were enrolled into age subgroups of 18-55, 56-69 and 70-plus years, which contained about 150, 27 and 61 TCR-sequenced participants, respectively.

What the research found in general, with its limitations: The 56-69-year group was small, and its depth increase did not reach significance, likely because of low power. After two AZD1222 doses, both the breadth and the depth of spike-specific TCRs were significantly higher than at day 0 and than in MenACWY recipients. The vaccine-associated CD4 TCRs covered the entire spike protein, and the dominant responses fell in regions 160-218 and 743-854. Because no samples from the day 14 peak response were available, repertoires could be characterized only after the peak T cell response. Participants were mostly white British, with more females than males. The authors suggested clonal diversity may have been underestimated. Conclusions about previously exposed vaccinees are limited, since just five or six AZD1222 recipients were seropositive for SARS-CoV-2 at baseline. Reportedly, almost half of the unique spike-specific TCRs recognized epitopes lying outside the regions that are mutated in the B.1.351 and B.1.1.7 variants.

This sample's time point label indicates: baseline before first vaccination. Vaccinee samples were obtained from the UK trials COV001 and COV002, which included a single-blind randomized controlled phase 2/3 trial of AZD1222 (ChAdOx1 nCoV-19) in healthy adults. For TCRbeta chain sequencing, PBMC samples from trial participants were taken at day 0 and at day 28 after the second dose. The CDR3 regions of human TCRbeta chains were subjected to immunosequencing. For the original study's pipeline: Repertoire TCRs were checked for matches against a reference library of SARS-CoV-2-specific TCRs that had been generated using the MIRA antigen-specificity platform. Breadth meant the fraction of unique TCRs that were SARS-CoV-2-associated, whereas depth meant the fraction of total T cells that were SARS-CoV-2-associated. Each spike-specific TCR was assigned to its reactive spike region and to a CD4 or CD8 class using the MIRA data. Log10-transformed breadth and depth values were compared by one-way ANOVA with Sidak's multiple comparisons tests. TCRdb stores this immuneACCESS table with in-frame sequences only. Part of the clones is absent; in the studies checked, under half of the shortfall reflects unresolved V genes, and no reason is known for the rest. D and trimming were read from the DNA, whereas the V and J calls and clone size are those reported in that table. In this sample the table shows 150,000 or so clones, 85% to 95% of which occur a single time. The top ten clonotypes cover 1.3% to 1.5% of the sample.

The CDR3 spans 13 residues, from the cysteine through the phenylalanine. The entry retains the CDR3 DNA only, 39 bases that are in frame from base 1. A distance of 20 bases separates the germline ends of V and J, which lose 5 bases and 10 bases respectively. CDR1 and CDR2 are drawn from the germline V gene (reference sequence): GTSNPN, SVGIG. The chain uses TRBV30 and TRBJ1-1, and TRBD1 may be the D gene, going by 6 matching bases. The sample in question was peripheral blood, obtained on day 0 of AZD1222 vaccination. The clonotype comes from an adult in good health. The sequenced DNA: TGTGCCTGGGAGTTGGGTAGGGGGTCGGGAGCTTTCTTT. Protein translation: CAWELGRGSGAFF.